One sample yielded the 9 T cell receptor beta chains listed below, sequenced in a study of control samples from healthy donors and cancer patients. Data came from immunoSEQ multiplex PCR; TCRdb stores just in-frame clones and leaves some out. The top ten clones hold 2% to 2.5% of a sample with about 150,000 clones, approximately 91% of them seen once. Material: blood. The receptors were sampled from a woman between 40 and 50 years old in good health.

The V call is TRBV5-1, the J call TRBJ2-5; TRBD2 matches 12 bases. The CDR3 extends over 16 amino acids. Germline values: CDR1 SGHRS, CDR2 YFSETQ. V gave up 4 bases and J gave up 2 bases; unmatched junction bases: 6. CDR3 coding DNA: TGCGCCAGCAGCCTCGGACTAGCGGGGTCGCAAGAGACCCAGTACTTC. It codes for CASSLGLAGSQETQYF.

V is TRBV28 and J is TRBJ2-6; D perhaps matches TRBD2 (6 bases). Germline V gene sequence: CDR1 MDHEN, CDR2 SYDVKM. Trimming shortened V by 5 bases and J by 1 base, and 9 bases separated the two germline ends. The CDR3 consists of 15 residues. The DNA for the CDR3 is TGTGCCAGCAGTCCGGGGGAGTCTGGGGCCAACGTCCTGACTTTC. This codes for CASSPGESGANVLTF.

The rearrangement uses TRBV25-1 and TRBJ1-6, with 9 bases lining up with TRBD1. V lost 8 bases to trimming and J lost 1 base; unmatched junction nucleotides: 3. The CDR3 covers 15 residues. Germline V lookup: CDR1 MGHDK, CDR2 SYGVNS. The DNA for the CDR3 is TGTGCCAGCCAGGACAGGGGTTCCTATAATTCACCCCTCCACTTT. Residues: CASQDRGSYNSPLHF.

This chain links TRBV10-2 with TRBJ2-7; TRBD1 aligns across 10 bases. This CDR3 spans 16 amino acids. Germline V lookup: CDR1 WSHSY, CDR2 SAAADI. Germline trimming cut 2 bases from V and 3 bases from J; bases unmatched to any gene: 7. CDR3: CASSEDVGTGVYEQYF. In nucleotides, the CDR3 is TGCGCCAGCAGTGAGGATGTAGGGACAGGGGTCTACGAGCAGTACTTC.

This clone was picked up one time. The J gene is TRBJ2-2, the V gene TRBV5-5, with D possibly matching TRBD2 (6 bases). V was pared by 1 base and J by 6 bases, with 13 bases between. The CDR3 is made up of 15 amino acids. CDR1 SGHKS and CDR2 YYEKEE come from the germline V gene (reference sequence). The CDR3 spells CASSLSGTGAGELFF. The CDR3 DNA sequence: TGTGCCAGCAGCTTGAGTGGTACGGGGGCCGGGGAGCTGTTTTTT.

On this clone: An end of the junction differs from the germline gene, which may be a read error. The chain couples TRBV5-1 to TRBJ1-1; tentative D call: TRBD1 (6 bases). CDR3 length: 15 residues. Per the germline V gene, CDR1 is SGHRS and CDR2 is YFSETQ. The CDR3 DNA reads as TGCGCCAGCACCTTGTCGGGCACCAGGGGTCCTGAAGCTTTCTTT. It encodes CASTLSGTRGPEAFF.

The chain is built from TRBV5-1 and TRBJ2-3, with 8 bases that match TRBD2. Germline V gives CDR1 SGHRS, CDR2 YFSETQ. This CDR3 spans 15 amino acids. The junction had 6 bases not matched to a gene; V was cut back by 3 bases and J by 3 bases. CDR3 coding DNA: TGCGCCAGCAGCTCCCGGCTAGCGGGTACAGATACGCAGTATTTT. Protein product: CASSSRLAGTDTQYF.

This sequence joins TRBV5-6 and TRBJ1-4; weak D call: TRBD1 (5 bases). V gave up 1 base and J gave up 3 bases, with 10 bases separating them. The CDR3 has 15 amino acids. CDR1 and CDR2 from the germline V gene are SGHDT and YYEEEE. Here the CDR3 DNA reads TGTGCCAGCAGCTTGCGGGGCAGCCCTAATGAAAAACTGTTTTTT. Translating gives CASSLRGSPNEKLFF. Looking up the rest from reference TRBV5-6 and TRBJ1-4 gives the full variable domain: DAGVTQSPTHLIKTRGQQVTLRCSPKSGHDTVSWYQQALGQGPQFIFQYYEEEERQRGNFPDRFSGHQFPNYSSELNVNALLLGDSALYLCASSLRGSPNEKLFFGSGTQLSVL.

This chain uses TRBV29-1 with TRBJ2-2, with D maybe TRBD1 (5 bases). CDR1 is SQVTM, CDR2 ANQGSEA, per germline. V was trimmed by 4 bases and J by 4 bases, leaving 10 bases between them. The CDR3 is 13 amino acids. The CDR3 here is CSVGGGATGELFF. CDR3 DNA: TGCAGCGTTGGTGGTGGGGCCACCGGGGAGCTGTTTTTT.